This T cell receptor (beta chain) comes out of a study of PD-1 blockade in classical Hodgkin lymphoma (TCRdb year 2020). Concerning the study at large: Nivolumab dosing was 3 mg/kg intravenously every 2 weeks, continuing until either disease progression or unacceptable toxicity. The study used CyTOF and TCR beta sequencing to define a peripheral blood immune signature of response to PD-1 blockade in classical Hodgkin lymphoma. Results and caveats for the whole study, not just this receptor: Trial patients with a complete response had baseline diversity similar to that of newly diagnosed patients, while partial responders and progressors had significantly lower diversity. By C4D1, a significant rise was seen in CD4+ TCR diversity but not in CD8+ TCR diversity (p=0.0027 vs p=0.16), and the rise was most apparent among complete responders (p=0.02). Only a single clinical trial cohort was studied, and what caused the repertoire differences, possibly disease activity or prior therapy, remained undefined. Newly diagnosed patients were reported to have lower baseline TCR diversity than healthy donors, and relapsed/refractory patients were reported to have lower baseline TCR diversity still. Lower diversity was observed in patients in whom nivolumab was started less than 1 year after ASCT, and these patients were excluded from later analyses so that confounding by immune reconstitution would be avoided.

Concerning this clone itself: Its cognate antigen has yet to be identified. No much larger clone exists at a distance of one base, and base qualities are not known.

The sample's time point label, decoded: cycle 4 day 1 (C4D1), after more than five weeks of nivolumab. All trial patients had relapsed after autologous stem cell transplantation, with cohorts A, B and C differing in prior brentuximab vedotin exposure. The trial cohort included 45 to 65 patients with relapsed/refractory classical Hodgkin lymphoma, and each patient had a best overall response of complete response, partial response or progressive disease. Trial patients were treated with single-agent nivolumab in the multi-cohort phase II CheckMate 205 trial. An independent review committee assessed best overall response by applying the 2007 International Working Group response criteria. PBMCs from the trial were collected at three points: immediately before nivolumab initiation (C1D1), and during therapy at cycle 2 day 1 and cycle 4 day 1. Peripheral blood was collected in 8 mL Vacutainer Cell Preparation Tubes, from which PBMCs were isolated by centrifugation and then cryopreserved.

Taken from cysteine to phenylalanine, the CDR3 has 17 residues. The retained sequence is limited to the CDR3, 51 bases, with the frame set at the first base. Deletion took 1 base off V and 2 bases off J, with a span of 12 bases between the germline ends. Via the germline V gene (reference sequence), CDR1 is LNHNV and CDR2 YYDKDF. Genomic DNA was isolated using the Qiagen DNeasy kit from unsorted PBMCs as well as from negatively selected CD4+ and CD8+ fractions. TCR beta CDR3 regions were amplified by immunoSEQ multiplex PCR using primers annealing to V and J segments. A synthetic immune receptor repertoire was used to minimize amplification bias, and any residual bias was removed computationally once sequencing was done. Concerning the study's data processing: Custom Python scripts were used to quantify repertoire diversity as the Shannon entropy index. Unsorted, CD4+ and CD8+ repertoires were analyzed separately, except in combined analyses where CD4+ and CD8+ sequences were merged in silico. A clone counted as expanded when the clone's frequency after treatment rose at least 2-fold relative to C1D1, and clones undetected at baseline were given a pseudocount of 0.5. Singleton clones were defined as clones with 0 or 1 copy at C1D1, and non-singleton clones were defined as clones with 2 or more copies. By matching protein sequences in sorted samples from the same patient, clones expanded in unsorted samples were annotated as CD4+, CD8+ or unknown. Wilcoxon tests on paired samples were used to test changes in diversity from C1D1 to C4D1. TCRdb re-hosts the immuneACCESS table, in-frame sequences only. Its copies lack some clones; in the studies checked, an unresolved V gene accounts for under half of them, and the cause for the rest is not known. The D gene and trimming were derived from the DNA, and the V and J assignments and clone size from that table. Here the sample has about 50,000 clones; 90% occur a single time. In total, the top ten clones hold roughly 14% of the sample.

The material was peripheral blood mononuclear cells (PBMCs), obtained before the fourth cycle of nivolumab. Here the chain combines TRBV15 and TRBJ2-6; no D segment can be confidently identified. This clonotype originated in a human donor with classical Hodgkin lymphoma. The CDR3 region has the sequence CATSRAWLTTGANVLTF. The nucleotide sequence is given as TGTGCCACCAGCAGAGCATGGTTGACGACTGGGGCCAACGTCCTGACTTTC. Reference TRBV15 and TRBJ2-6 genes cover what lies past the CDR3, so the full variable domain is DAMVIQNPRYQVTQFGKPVTLSCSQTLNHNVMYWYQQKSSQAPKLLFHYYDKDFNNEADTPDNFQSRRPNTSFCFLDIRSPGLGDTAMYLCATSRAWLTTGANVLTFGAGSRLTVL.